This passage covers 23 T cell receptor beta chains from one sample sequenced in a study of cytomegalovirus exposure and HLA in healthy donors. The PCR made use of 60 Vbeta and 13 Jbeta primers. Only in-frame clones appear in the TCRdb table, and some are missing; sequencing was by immunoSEQ multiplex PCR. The sample includes 130,000 to 150,000 clones, roughly 70% seen only once; the top ten take roughly 4.5%. Material: PBMCs. The receptors were gathered from a man younger than 35 in good health and CMV-seropositive.

The rearrangement uses TRBV5-1 and TRBJ1-3, with D uncertain. V was pared by 4 bases and J by 1 base, with 9 bases between. The CDR3 length is 14 residues. Germline CDR1 SGHRS, CDR2 YFSETQ. In DNA, the CDR3 is TGCGCCAGCAGCCTTGGAGTTTCTGGAAACACCATATATTTT. Encoded protein: CASSLGVSGNTIYF.

The chain carries TRBV19 and TRBJ2-1, with D possibly matching TRBD2 (6 bases). With 3 bases removed from V and 6 bases from J, the gap between germline ends came to 21 bases. Germline loops: CDR1 LNHDA, CDR2 SQIVND (reference sequence). The CDR3 runs 17 residues. The CDR3 loop is CASSISLGSGVGNEQFF. In nucleotides, the CDR3 is TGTGCCAGTAGTATTTCTTTGGGTTCGGGGGTAGGCAATGAGCAGTTCTTC.

In this sample, this clone turned up a few times. The rearrangement uses TRBV19 and TRBJ2-7, with D unclear. The germline V and J ends were trimmed by 7 bases and 1 base, with 8 bases remaining between them. Per the germline V gene, CDR1 is LNHDA and CDR2 is SQIVND (reference sequence). The CDR3 is 12 residues long. In DNA, the CDR3 is TGTGCCAGTATGGGCAGTTCCTACGAGCAGTACTTC. Translation: CASMGSSYEQYF.

The chain has TRBV7-9 and TRBJ1-5; 10 nucleotides match TRBD1. The CDR3 consists of 14 residues. Looked up from germline, CDR1 is SEHNR and CDR2 is FQNEAQ (reference sequence). Trimming removed 4 bases from V and 4 bases from J; junction bases left unmatched: 1. This chain's CDR3 is CASSWGQGNQPQHF. DNA of the CDR3: TGTGCCAGCAGCTGGGGACAGGGGAATCAGCCCCAGCATTTT.

The chain uses TRBV7-9 and TRBJ2-7; 10 bases line up with TRBD1. CDR3 length equals 13 residues. Germline assignment: CDR1 SEHNR and CDR2 FQNEAQ (reference sequence). The V segment lost 5 bases and the J segment 10 bases; nucleotides outside the gene matches: 8. The chain's CDR3 is CASSPAGTGVQYF. The CDR3 DNA is TGTGCCAGCAGCCCCGCCGGGACAGGGGTTCAGTACTTC.

This rearrangement joins TRBV7-2 to TRBJ1-6, with 7 bases matching TRBD1. The CDR3 runs to 14 residues. With 1 base clipped from V and 9 bases from J, the junction kept 3 bases outside the gene matches. Germline-derived CDR1 and CDR2 are SGHTA and FQGNSA. CDR3 region: CASSLGQGISPLHF. CDR3 DNA: TGTGCCAGCAGCTTAGGACAGGGTATTTCACCCCTCCACTTT.

This clone was observed a handful of times. The V gene is TRBV5-1, the J gene TRBJ1-5, with D tentatively TRBD1 (6 bases). Looked up from germline, CDR1 is SGHRS and CDR2 is YFSETQ. The V end was cut by 0 bases, the J end by 1 base, with 11 bases between. This CDR3 is 16 amino acids long. As DNA, the CDR3 is TGCGCCAGCAGCTTGGATGGGGGCCCCAGCAATCAGCCCCAGCATTTT. This sequence encodes CASSLDGGPSNQPQHF.

The chain employs TRBV28 and TRBJ2-5; possibly TRBD2 for D (5 bases). Germline CDR1 MDHEN, CDR2 SYDVKM. Trimming left V 7 bases short and J 0 bases short, with 15 bases between. The CDR3 consists of 15 residues. For the CDR3, the DNA is TGTGCCAGCAAGGTGGAAAGCGGCTACCAAGAGACCCAGTACTTC. This gives the protein CASKVESGYQETQYF.

The chain links TRBV9 to TRBJ2-3, with TRBD2 identical over 9 bases. V was clipped by 1 base and J by 3 bases; unmatched bases: 3. CDR3 length: 15 residues. Germline loops: CDR1 SGDLS, CDR2 YYNGEE. The CDR3 protein is CASSVQRGATDTQYF. CDR3 DNA: TGTGCCAGCAGCGTACAGCGGGGGGCTACAGATACGCAGTATTTT.

This clone was seen more than once but under ten times. This chain links TRBV11-2 with TRBJ2-7; 7 bases are a match to TRBD1. The CDR3 loop spans 15 amino acids. Germline V gene data show CDR1 as SGHAT and CDR2 as FQNNGV. Germline trimming cut 5 bases from V and 1 base from J; bases unmatched to any gene: 8. The CDR3 reads CASSLTGDLSYEQYF. CDR3 DNA: TGTGCCAGCAGCCTAACAGGGGATTTATCCTACGAGCAGTACTTC.

This sequence joins TRBV2 and TRBJ2-7, with 7 bases fitting TRBD1. This CDR3 comprises 13 residues. Per the germline V gene, CDR1 is SNHLY and CDR2 is FYNNEI. V was clipped by 6 bases and J by 7 bases; unmatched bases: 9. DNA of the CDR3: TGTGCCAGCAGGGGACAGCCGTTCCGGGAGCAGTACTTC. Its protein product is CASRGQPFREQYF.

J is TRBJ2-7 and V is TRBV19; perhaps TRBD1 as D (6 bases). The CDR3 runs 14 residues. Germline CDR1 and CDR2: LNHDA and SQIVND (reference sequence). Trimming cost V 1 base and J 3 bases, with 10 bases left between them. In DNA form, the CDR3 reads TGTGCCAGTAGTATAGGGGCAGGGGACTACGAGCAGTACTTC. It specifies CASSIGAGDYEQYF.

The sample holds one count of this clone. V is TRBV6-1 and J is TRBJ2-1; TRBD1 matches at 7 bases. CDR3 length: 15 residues. The ends lost 2 bases at V and 8 bases at J; junction bases unmatched: 9. Germline V gene data show CDR1 as MNHNS and CDR2 as SASEGT. The CDR3 DNA reads TGTGCCAGCAGTGAATACGGGGACAGTATCGATGAGCAGTTCTTC. Its protein product is CASSEYGDSIDEQFF.

This chain connects TRBV28 to TRBJ2-7; 9 bases line up with TRBD2. Trimming took 4 bases from V and 3 from J; bases not matched to a gene: 4. This CDR3 region has 14 residues. CDR1 MDHEN and CDR2 SYDVKM come from the germline V gene. CDR3 sequence (DNA): TGTGCCAGCAGTTCCCCTAGCGGGATCTACGAGCAGTACTTC. This gives the protein CASSSPSGIYEQYF.

J is TRBJ1-4 and V is TRBV28; TRBD1 might be the D (6 bases). Deletions cut 2 bases from V and 7 bases from J, with 11 bases between. CDR3 length: 14 amino acids. The germline gives CDR1 MDHEN, CDR2 SYDVKM. CDR3 DNA sequence: TGTGCCAGCAGTTTACGGGGGGGCGGTGAAAAACTGTTTTTT. This translates into CASSLRGGGEKLFF. Looking up the rest from reference TRBV28 and TRBJ1-4 gives the full variable domain: DVKVTQSSRYLVKRTGEKVFLECVQDMDHENMFWYRQDPGLGLRLIYFSYDVKMKEKGDIPEGYSVSREKKERFSLILESASTNQTSMYLCASSLRGGGEKLFFGSGTQLSVL.

The V gene is TRBV9, the J gene TRBJ1-1, with 7 bases that match TRBD1. J was trimmed by 0 bases and V by 1 base; bases with no gene match: 6. In germline, CDR1 is SGDLS, CDR2 YYNGEE. The CDR3 totals 16 residues. CDR3 sequence (DNA): TGTGCCAGCAGCGTACCCGAGGGGGCTATGAACACTGAAGCTTTCTTT. Translating it yields CASSVPEGAMNTEAFF. Drawing the rest from reference TRBV9 and TRBJ1-1, the complete variable domain is DSGVTQTPKHLITATGQRVTLRCSPRSGDLSVYWYQQSLDQGLQFLIQYYNGEERAKGNILERFSAQQFPDLHSELNLSSLELGDSALYFCASSVPEGAMNTEAFFGQGTRLTVV.

In this sample, this clone turned up once. This sequence joins TRBV19 and TRBJ2-1, with D possibly TRBD2 on 7 matching bases. V gave up 2 bases and J gave up 6 bases, with 17 bases separating them. Germline V gene lookup returns CDR1 LNHDA and CDR2 SQIVND (reference sequence). The CDR3 is 16 residues long. The CDR3 coding sequence is TGTGCCAGTAGTATATCTTCCGGGGGGCCCTCCAATGAGCAGTTCTTC. Amino acid sequence: CASSISSGGPSNEQFF.

The chain carries TRBV4-1 and TRBJ2-3; no clear D. The CDR3 contains 18 residues. Trimming pared 3 bases from V and 4 bases from J, leaving 23 bases between. Germline CDR1 MGHRA, CDR2 YSYEKL. The CDR3 DNA reads TGCGCCAGCAGCCAGGCACATGGTGGGCGAGAATACGCAGATACGCAGTATTTT. This codes for CASSQAHGGREYADTQYF.

This clone has a handful of counts. The chain recombines TRBV5-1 with TRBJ2-1; a possible D gene is TRBD1 (6 bases). V lost 1 base, J lost 1 base, and 9 bases lay in between. The CDR3 extends over 15 amino acids. CDR1 is SGHRS and CDR2 is YFSETQ in the germline V gene. The CDR3 sequence is CASSLRQASYNEQFF. The CDR3 DNA is TGCGCCAGCAGCTTGCGACAGGCTTCCTACAATGAGCAGTTCTTC.

The chain uses TRBV28 and TRBJ1-2; D is perhaps TRBD1 (6 bases). V lost 1 base and J 3 bases, leaving 9 bases between the germline ends. The V gene's germline CDR1 is MDHEN and CDR2 SYDVKM. The CDR3 length is 14 residues. CDR3 in DNA: TGTGCCAGCAGTTTATCACAGGGTCACTATGGCTACACCTTC. This codes for CASSLSQGHYGYTF.

This clone was seen only a few times. The chain combines TRBV6-4 with TRBJ1-1; 7 bases agree with TRBD1. V gave up 2 bases and J gave up 4 bases; unmatched junction bases: 4. The CDR3 is 14 amino acids. Looked up from germline, CDR1 is MRHNA and CDR2 is SNTAGT. The CDR3 DNA reads TGTGCCAGCAGTGACGACGCAGGGGGCACTGAAGCTTTCTTT. Its protein product is CASSDDAGGTEAFF.

This clone was seen more than once but under ten times. J is TRBJ2-3 and V is TRBV9; D may be TRBD1 (6 bases). Trimming took off 4 bases at V and 4 bases at J, with 19 bases between the two ends. The CDR3 length is 16 residues. Looked up from germline, CDR1 is SGDLS and CDR2 is YYNGEE. DNA for the CDR3: TGTGCCAGCAGCCGGGATCCAACAGGGTTGGCAGATACGCAGTATTTT. Translating gives CASSRDPTGLADTQYF.

DNA for the CDR3: TGTGCCAGCTCAACGACAGACAGTAACTATGGCTACACCTTC. Amino acids: CASSTTDSNYGYTF. The rearrangement links TRBV18 to TRBJ1-2, with D perhaps matching TRBD1 (5 bases). V shed 5 bases and J shed 1 base, with 11 bases lying between them. This CDR3 has 14 residues. Germline V gives CDR1 KGHSH, CDR2 LQKENI. The full variable domain, with the rest looked up from reference TRBV18 and TRBJ1-2, is NAGVMQNPRHLVRRRGQEARLRCSPMKGHSHVYWYRQLPEEGLKFMVYLQKENIIDESGMPKERFSAEFPKEGPSILRIQQVVRGDSAAYFCASSTTDSNYGYTFGSGTRLTVV.